Listed below are T cell receptor beta chains from one sample, sequenced in a study of T cell responses to AZD1222 COVID-19 vaccine. Sequenced by immunoSEQ multiplex PCR; TCRdb stores in-frame clones only, minus some. This table has some 120,000 clones, just under 95% appearing once. The sample was peripheral blood, taken on day 0 of AZD1222 vaccination. These receptors originate from an adult in good health. Each CDR3 is given with its conserved first and last residue. D genes are given only for firm matches. The listing skips clone size in some rows; elsewhere it reads once, few, many or a size class.

v_gene: TRBV3-1/TRBV3-2; abundance: NA; d_gene: TRBD2; j_gene: TRBJ2-5; CDR3nt: TGTGCCAGCAGCCTTAGCGGGGGGGGAGAGACCCAGTACTTC; CDR3aa: CASSLSGGGETQYF
v_gene: TRBV27; abundance: NA; d_gene: NA; j_gene: TRBJ1-4; CDR3nt: TGTGCCAGCAGTGGCCGTGGGTCAACTAATGAAAAACTGTTTTTT; CDR3aa: CASSGRGSTNEKLFF
v_gene: TRBV7-9; abundance: NA; d_gene: TRBD1; j_gene: TRBJ2-1; CDR3nt: TGTGCCAGCAGCCCCACCGGGACAGGGATTCGTGAGCAGTTCTTC; CDR3aa: CASSPTGTGIREQFF
v_gene: TRBV7-8; abundance: NA; d_gene: NA; j_gene: TRBJ2-3; CDR3nt: TGTGCCAGCAGCTTAATGTCCTTCCGAAGCACAGATACGCAGTATTTT; CDR3aa: CASSLMSFRSTDTQYF
v_gene: TRBV19; abundance: NA; d_gene: NA; j_gene: TRBJ1-2; CDR3nt: TGTGCCAGTAGTATAGGGCGGGGTCGTGGCTACACCTTC; CDR3aa: CASSIGRGRGYTF
v_gene: TRBV6-1; abundance: NA; d_gene: NA; j_gene: TRBJ1-1; CDR3nt: TGTGCCAGCAGTGAAATTTTGATGAGCACTGAAGCTTTCTTT; CDR3aa: CASSEILMSTEAFF
v_gene: TRBV9; abundance: NA; d_gene: TRBD2; j_gene: TRBJ2-1; CDR3nt: TGTGCCAGCAGCGTAAGCGGGAGCCTTGAATCCTACAATGAGCAGTTCTTC; CDR3aa: CASSVSGSLESYNEQFF
v_gene: TRBV28; abundance: once; d_gene: NA; j_gene: TRBJ2-2; CDR3nt: TGTGCCAGCAGTGGCGGGGCTGCCTACACCGGGGAGCTGTTTTTT; CDR3aa: CASSGGAAYTGELFF
v_gene: TRBV4-1; abundance: NA; d_gene: NA; j_gene: TRBJ1-4; CDR3nt: TGCGCCAGCAGCCCCGCTGTGGGAATTAATGAAAAACTGTTTTTT; CDR3aa: CASSPAVGINEKLFF
v_gene: TRBV9; abundance: NA; d_gene: TRBD2; j_gene: TRBJ2-7; CDR3nt: TGTGCCAGCAGCCCCCGAGGAGCGGGAAACTCCTACGAGCAGTACTTC; CDR3aa: CASSPRGAGNSYEQYF
v_gene: TRBV5-6; abundance: NA; d_gene: NA; j_gene: TRBJ2-5; CDR3nt: TGTGCCAGCAGCCAATACGTGCAAGAGACCCAGTACTTC; CDR3aa: CASSQYVQETQYF
v_gene: TRBV7-9; abundance: NA; d_gene: NA; j_gene: TRBJ2-5; CDR3nt: TGTGCCAGCAGCGACCTAGCGGTGAGGGGGGAGACCCAGTACTTC; CDR3aa: CASSDLAVRGETQYF
v_gene: TRBV28; abundance: NA; d_gene: NA; j_gene: TRBJ1-6; CDR3nt: TGTGCCAGCAGTAGCGGCAGCTCCTATAATTCACCCCTCCACTTT; CDR3aa: CASSSGSSYNSPLHF
v_gene: TRBV7-6; abundance: NA; d_gene: NA; j_gene: TRBJ2-1; CDR3nt: TGTGCCAGCAGCGATTACAATGAGCAGTTCTTC; CDR3aa: CASSDYNEQFF
v_gene: TRBV19; abundance: NA; d_gene: TRBD2; j_gene: TRBJ2-1; CDR3nt: TGTGCCAGTAGTATAGCGGGAGGGCCCTACAATGAGCAGTTCTTC; CDR3aa: CASSIAGGPYNEQFF
v_gene: TRBV18; abundance: NA; d_gene: NA; j_gene: TRBJ2-7; CDR3nt: TGTGCCAGCTCACCACCCGGCAGGGTGGCTGCCTACGAGCAGTACTTC; CDR3aa: CASSPPGRVAAYEQYF
v_gene: TRBV7-9; abundance: NA; d_gene: NA; j_gene: TRBJ1-2; CDR3nt: TGTGCCAGCAGCACCCCCATTGGGGGGGGGACTGCTAACTATGGCTACACCTTC; CDR3aa: CASSTPIGGGTANYGYTF
v_gene: TRBV4-3; abundance: NA; d_gene: NA; j_gene: TRBJ1-3; CDR3nt: TGCGCCAGCAGCCAAGAATCCAGGGGCGGAAACACCATATATTTT; CDR3aa: CASSQESRGGNTIYF
v_gene: TRBV27; abundance: NA; d_gene: NA; j_gene: TRBJ1-1; CDR3nt: TGTGCCAGCAGTTTTTCTTTGAACACTGAAGCTTTCTTT; CDR3aa: CASSFSLNTEAFF
v_gene: TRBV7-8; abundance: NA; d_gene: TRBD1; j_gene: TRBJ2-7; CDR3nt: TGTGCCAGCAGTGGGAGGACAGGGGGGTTCAACGAGCAGTACTTC; CDR3aa: CASSGRTGGFNEQYF
v_gene: TRBV19; abundance: NA; d_gene: NA; j_gene: TRBJ1-5; CDR3nt: TGTGCCAGTAGCCAAAAACCGAGGGTGAGCAATCAGCCCCAGCATTTT; CDR3aa: CASSQKPRVSNQPQHF
v_gene: TRBV4-1; abundance: NA; d_gene: NA; j_gene: TRBJ2-1; CDR3nt: TGCGCCAGCAGCCAAGGAGGTAACTCCTACAATGAGCAGTTCTTC; CDR3aa: CASSQGGNSYNEQFF
v_gene: TRBV11-2; abundance: NA; d_gene: TRBD1; j_gene: TRBJ2-7; CDR3nt: TGTGCCAGCCGCGTACCGGGACAGGCGACTAGTGAGCAGTACTTC; CDR3aa: CASRVPGQATSEQYF
v_gene: TRBV28; abundance: NA; d_gene: NA; j_gene: TRBJ2-3; CDR3nt: TGTGCCAGCAGTTTCGGGGGCGCCGCAGATACGCAGTATTTT; CDR3aa: CASSFGGAADTQYF
v_gene: TRBV7-2; abundance: NA; d_gene: NA; j_gene: TRBJ1-5; CDR3nt: TGTGCCAGCAGCTTAGGAGGGACCGGACAGCCCCAGCATTTT; CDR3aa: CASSLGGTGQPQHF
v_gene: TRBV5-1; abundance: NA; d_gene: TRBD1; j_gene: TRBJ1-2; CDR3nt: TGCGCCAGCAGCTTTTGGACAGGGGATGGTGGCTACACCTTC; CDR3aa: CASSFWTGDGGYTF
v_gene: TRBV5-8; abundance: NA; d_gene: NA; j_gene: TRBJ1-1; CDR3nt: TGTGCCAGCAGCTTTAGTGGAGACACTGAAGCTTTCTTT; CDR3aa: CASSFSGDTEAFF
v_gene: TRBV18; abundance: NA; d_gene: NA; j_gene: TRBJ2-3; CDR3nt: TGTGCCAGCTCACCACGTTCAGCAGATACGCAGTATTTT; CDR3aa: CASSPRSADTQYF
v_gene: TRBV2; abundance: NA; d_gene: TRBD1; j_gene: TRBJ1-1; CDR3nt: TGTGCCAGCAGGGGGACAGGGGTTCCCACTGAAGCTTTCTTT; CDR3aa: CASRGTGVPTEAFF
v_gene: TRBV5-1; abundance: NA; d_gene: NA; j_gene: TRBJ1-1; CDR3nt: TGCGCCAGCAGCTTGAGCGTCAGTTCGAACACTGAAGCTTTCTTT; CDR3aa: CASSLSVSSNTEAFF
v_gene: TRBV4-1; abundance: NA; d_gene: NA; j_gene: TRBJ1-2; CDR3nt: TGCGCCAGCAGCCAAGAGGGGGTTCCGAACTATGGCTACACCTTC; CDR3aa: CASSQEGVPNYGYTF
v_gene: TRBV21-1; abundance: NA; d_gene: NA; j_gene: TRBJ2-1; CDR3nt: TGTGCCAGCAGCAAAGAAGCGGGAGTCCACAATGAGCAGTTCTTC; CDR3aa: CASSKEAGVHNEQFF
v_gene: TRBV28; abundance: once; d_gene: NA; j_gene: TRBJ1-5; CDR3nt: TGTGCCAGCAACCTGGGACTGCTCAATCAGCCCCAGCATTTT; CDR3aa: CASNLGLLNQPQHF
v_gene: TRBV5-5; abundance: NA; d_gene: NA; j_gene: TRBJ1-2; CDR3nt: TGTGCCAGCAGCTTGGATAGTCCAGGGAACTATGGCTACACCTTC; CDR3aa: CASSLDSPGNYGYTF
v_gene: TRBV30; abundance: NA; d_gene: TRBD2; j_gene: TRBJ2-7; CDR3nt: TGTGCCTGGAGGTTGGCGGGAGGGGGCGAGCAGTACTTC; CDR3aa: CAWRLAGGGEQYF
v_gene: TRBV6-1; abundance: NA; d_gene: TRBD1; j_gene: TRBJ2-7; CDR3nt: TGTGCCAGCAGTGAAGAGGGACAGGGGGCTTACGAGCAGTACTTC; CDR3aa: CASSEEGQGAYEQYF
v_gene: TRBV7-2; abundance: NA; d_gene: TRBD2; j_gene: TRBJ2-1; CDR3nt: TGTGCCAGCAGCTCCTTATCTAGCGGGAGAGCCAATGAGCAGTTCTTC; CDR3aa: CASSSLSSGRANEQFF
v_gene: TRBV6-6; abundance: NA; d_gene: TRBD2; j_gene: TRBJ2-2; CDR3nt: TGTGCCAGCAGTCTAACCCAGGGTGGGCTAGCGGGAGTAGAGCTGTTTTTT; CDR3aa: CASSLTQGGLAGVELFF
v_gene: TRBV19; abundance: NA; d_gene: NA; j_gene: TRBJ1-5; CDR3nt: TGTGCCAGTAGCCGGGGGGATTATCAGCCCCAGCATTTT; CDR3aa: CASSRGDYQPQHF
v_gene: TRBV21-1; abundance: NA; d_gene: NA; j_gene: TRBJ2-1; CDR3nt: TGTGCCAGCGTGCGGGAGGACCGCTCCTACAATGAGCAGTTCTTC; CDR3aa: CASVREDRSYNEQFF
v_gene: TRBV19; abundance: NA; d_gene: NA; j_gene: TRBJ1-2; CDR3nt: TGTGCCAGTAGTAGGGGACTGAACTATGGCTACACCTTC; CDR3aa: CASSRGLNYGYTF
v_gene: TRBV6-5; abundance: NA; d_gene: NA; j_gene: TRBJ1-2; CDR3nt: TGTGCCAGCAGCAGGGGCGGGAACTATGGCTACACCTTC; CDR3aa: CASSRGGNYGYTF
v_gene: TRBV7-7; abundance: NA; d_gene: NA; j_gene: TRBJ2-1; CDR3nt: TGTGCCAGCAGCTTAGATGTCGGACATGAGCAGTTCTTC; CDR3aa: CASSLDVGHEQFF
v_gene: TRBV9; abundance: NA; d_gene: NA; j_gene: TRBJ2-1; CDR3nt: TGTGCCAGCAGCGTAGGAGGTAGCGGAACCAACAATGAGCAGTTCTTC; CDR3aa: CASSVGGSGTNNEQFF
v_gene: TRBV28; abundance: NA; d_gene: NA; j_gene: TRBJ2-7; CDR3nt: TGTGCCAGCAGTTTTCTTGGTCCCTTCTACGAGCAGTACTTC; CDR3aa: CASSFLGPFYEQYF
v_gene: TRBV5-6; abundance: NA; d_gene: NA; j_gene: TRBJ1-6; CDR3nt: TGTGCCAGCAGCAGAAGAGGTTCACCCCTCCACTTT; CDR3aa: CASSRRGSPLHF
v_gene: TRBV2; abundance: NA; d_gene: NA; j_gene: TRBJ1-3; CDR3nt: TGTGCCAGCACCGGGACATTAGGAAACACCATATATTTT; CDR3aa: CASTGTLGNTIYF
v_gene: TRBV2; abundance: NA; d_gene: TRBD2; j_gene: TRBJ2-7; CDR3nt: TGTGCCAGCAGCGTTTCGACTAGCGGGAGCTCCTACGAGCAGTACTTC; CDR3aa: CASSVSTSGSSYEQYF
v_gene: TRBV5-4; abundance: NA; d_gene: NA; j_gene: TRBJ2-3; CDR3nt: TGTGCCAGCAGACCCCCTGACAGGCCCTCCACAGATACGCAGTATTTT; CDR3aa: CASRPPDRPSTDTQYF
v_gene: TRBV6-2/TRBV6-3; abundance: NA; d_gene: NA; j_gene: TRBJ1-2; CDR3nt: TGTGCCAGCAGTTACTCTCAGTGGGATGGCTACACCTTC; CDR3aa: CASSYSQWDGYTF
v_gene: TRBV20-1; abundance: NA; d_gene: NA; j_gene: TRBJ2-7; CDR3nt: TGCAGGTTCTCGGACTCCTACGAGCAGTACTTC; CDR3aa: CRFSDSYEQYF
v_gene: TRBV4-1; abundance: NA; d_gene: NA; j_gene: TRBJ1-1; CDR3nt: TGCGCCAGCAGCCAAGAGAAACAGGGAAACACTGAAGCTTTCTTT; CDR3aa: CASSQEKQGNTEAFF
v_gene: TRBV28; abundance: NA; d_gene: TRBD1; j_gene: TRBJ2-1; CDR3nt: TGTGCCAGCAACGACAGGGGGTTGTACAATGAGCAGTTCTTC; CDR3aa: CASNDRGLYNEQFF
v_gene: TRBV27; abundance: NA; d_gene: NA; j_gene: TRBJ2-7; CDR3nt: TGTGCCAGCAGTTTACGCGGTACCTACGAGCAGTACTTC; CDR3aa: CASSLRGTYEQYF
v_gene: TRBV18; abundance: NA; d_gene: NA; j_gene: TRBJ1-4; CDR3nt: TGTGCCAGCTCACGGGCGGCTAATGAAAAACTGTTTTTT; CDR3aa: CASSRAANEKLFF
v_gene: TRBV4-2; abundance: NA; d_gene: TRBD2; j_gene: TRBJ2-7; CDR3nt: TGTGCCAGCAGCCAAGTAGCTCTAGCGGAGAACTACGAGCAGTACTTC; CDR3aa: CASSQVALAENYEQYF
v_gene: TRBV5-5; abundance: NA; d_gene: NA; j_gene: TRBJ1-6; CDR3nt: TGTGCCAGCAGCTTGGTTTTCAGGGATTCACCCCTCCACTTT; CDR3aa: CASSLVFRDSPLHF
v_gene: TRBV7-8; abundance: once; d_gene: NA; j_gene: TRBJ2-3; CDR3nt: TGTGCCAGCAGCTCCCGAGGAGATACGCAGTATTTT; CDR3aa: CASSSRGDTQYF
v_gene: TRBV5-4; abundance: NA; d_gene: NA; j_gene: TRBJ2-7; CDR3nt: TGTGCCAGCAGCTTAGACAGATCCTACGAGCAGTACTTC; CDR3aa: CASSLDRSYEQYF
v_gene: TRBV10-3; abundance: NA; d_gene: TRBD1; j_gene: TRBJ2-7; CDR3nt: TGTGCCATCAGCAGGCTTCAGGGGGCAACCGAGCAGTACTTC; CDR3aa: CAISRLQGATEQYF